This T cell receptor (beta chain) came from a study of T cells in Graves' hyperthyroidism and ophthalmopathy. Amplified regions were TCR beta CDR3 sequences from RNA transcripts. TCR CDR3 underwent first-round RT-PCR with the HTBI primer set. TCRdb used MiXCR to reprocess the multiplex PCR reads, holding one entry per CDR3 protein. In the table there are roughly 710,000 distinct CDR3 sequences, roughly 32% of which are singletons. Details on this clonotype: This may be a read error: a much more frequent sequence differs by one nucleotide.

Looked up from germline, CDR1 is SNHLY and CDR2 is FYNNEI. The V and J ends lost 8 bases and 5 bases respectively, with 15 bases between them. The CDR3 totals 13 residues. This receptor was taken from a woman aged 40 to 50 with Graves' hyperthyroidism. The chain combines TRBV2 with TRBJ2-5; D may be TRBD2 (5 bases). Sequenced input: blood. For the CDR3, the DNA is TGTGCCAGCTTTGGAGGTTCGGGGGAGACCCAGTACTTC. It codes for CASFGGSGETQYF.